The clone carrying this TCR beta chain was seen a few times. It was with a sample-barcoded 5' primer and a J-beta primer mix that a second PCR of about 6 to 11 cycles was run. TCRdb re-called the 5' RACE reads with MiXCR, one entry per CDR3 protein. Of approximately 800,000 distinct CDR3 sequences listed, more than 55% are singletons. The data stem from a study of blood T cells in healthy people across ages. Germline V gene sequence: CDR1 SGDLS, CDR2 YYNGEE. CDR3 length equals 16 residues. The V segment lost 0 bases and the J segment 2 bases; nucleotides outside the gene matches: 6. The clonotype comes from a man between 40 and 49 years old in good health. The chain couples TRBV9 to TRBJ2-5; 8 nucleotides match TRBD2. Sequenced: blood. CDR3 DNA sequence: TGTGCCAGCAGCGTAGAGGGGACTAGGTGGCAAGAGACCCAGTACTTC. This sequence encodes CASSVEGTRWQETQYF.